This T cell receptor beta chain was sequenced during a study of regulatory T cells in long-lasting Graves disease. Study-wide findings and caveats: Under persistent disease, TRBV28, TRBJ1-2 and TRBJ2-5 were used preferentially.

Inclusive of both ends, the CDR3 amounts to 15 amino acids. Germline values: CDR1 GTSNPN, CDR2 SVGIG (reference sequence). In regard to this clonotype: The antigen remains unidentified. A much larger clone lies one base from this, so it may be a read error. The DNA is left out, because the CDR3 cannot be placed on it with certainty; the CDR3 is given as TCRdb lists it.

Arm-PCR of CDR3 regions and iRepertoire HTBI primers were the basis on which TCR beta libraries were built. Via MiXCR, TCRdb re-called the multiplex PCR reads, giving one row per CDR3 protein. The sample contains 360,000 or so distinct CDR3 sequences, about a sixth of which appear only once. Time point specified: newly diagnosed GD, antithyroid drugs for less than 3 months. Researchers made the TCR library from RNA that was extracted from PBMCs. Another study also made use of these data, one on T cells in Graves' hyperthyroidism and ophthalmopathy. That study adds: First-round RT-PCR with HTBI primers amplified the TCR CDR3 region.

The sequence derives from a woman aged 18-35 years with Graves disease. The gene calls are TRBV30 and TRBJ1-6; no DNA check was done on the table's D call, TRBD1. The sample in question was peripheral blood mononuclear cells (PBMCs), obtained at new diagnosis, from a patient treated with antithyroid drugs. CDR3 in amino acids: CAWSVGQGSGSPPHF.